The next 10 T cell receptor beta chains were all read from a single sample in a study of beta chain features in type 1 diabetes. Study observations and caveats: Type 1 diabetes patients had TCRB CDR3s that were shorter (moderately but significantly so) in all four CD4+ subsets.

What these receptors recognize is not known. cDNA synthesis used the whole RNA isolate, giving expressed TCRB sequences. Some clones are missing from TCRdb's copy, which holds only in-frame ones; the method was immunoSEQ multiplex PCR. Of about 700,000 clones in the sample, about an eighth were seen once. Sequenced material: naive CD4+ T cells from blood. These TCRs come from a young man with type 1 diabetes.

The chain combines TRBV10-3 with TRBJ1-5; possible D gene TRBD1, 6 bases. The CDR3 consists of 17 residues. Trimming removed 2 bases at V and 0 bases at J, with 14 bases between. Germline CDR1 ENHRY, CDR2 SYGVKD. The CDR3 loop reads CAISEPEGGLSNQPQHF. CDR3 nucleotide sequence: TGTGCCATCAGTGAGCCTGAGGGGGGGCTTAGCAATCAGCCCCAGCATTTT.

J is TRBJ2-1 and V is TRBV6-1, with D possibly matching TRBD1 (7 bases). Trimming took off 7 bases at V and 0 bases at J, with 13 bases between the two ends. The CDR3 totals 15 residues. Germline loops: CDR1 MNHNS, CDR2 SASEGT. The CDR3 region has the DNA TGTGCCAGCAAGACCCAGGGGGGCTCCTACAATGAGCAGTTCTTC. This encodes CASKTQGGSYNEQFF.

The chain combines TRBV13 with TRBJ1-5; the D gene is possibly TRBD1 (5 bases). V lost 2 bases and J lost 2, with 10 bases in between. From germline, CDR1 is PRHDT and CDR2 FYEKMQ (reference sequence). This CDR3 region has 15 residues. CDR3 amino acids: CASSLRRGGNQPQHF. CDR3 nucleotide sequence: TGTGCCAGCAGCTTAAGAAGGGGAGGCAATCAGCCCCAGCATTTT.

This clone was counted only a few times. The chain combines TRBV13 with TRBJ1-2, with no clear D. V lost 5 bases to trimming and J lost 2 bases, with 9 bases between them. The CDR3 covers 13 residues. The germline CDR1 and CDR2 sequences are PRHDT and FYEKMQ (reference sequence). CDR3 sequence: CASSKTGNYGYTF. CDR3 nucleotide sequence: TGTGCCAGCAGCAAAACGGGGAACTATGGCTACACCTTC.

This chain uses TRBV6-5 with TRBJ2-3, with 11 bases identical to TRBD2. The CDR3 length is 15 residues. The germline gives CDR1 MNHEY, CDR2 SVGAGI. Unmatched junction bases numbered 8, after V lost 6 bases and J lost 6 bases. CDR3 sequence reads: CASRTIAGGPDTQYF. Written as DNA, the CDR3 is TGTGCCAGCAGAACCATAGCGGGGGGGCCCGATACGCAGTATTTT.

This clone was recorded a few times. J is TRBJ1-6 and V is TRBV5-1, with 9 bases matching TRBD1. Per germline, CDR1 SGHRS and CDR2 YFSETQ. The V gene end was trimmed by 3 bases and the J gene end by 7 bases; junction bases not matched to a gene: 5. CDR3 length: 15 residues. In DNA, the CDR3 is TGCGCCAGCAGCTACCGGGACAGGGAAAATTCACCCCTCCACTTT. Translation: CASSYRDRENSPLHF. Full variable domain (remainder filled in from reference TRBV5-1 and TRBJ1-6): KAGVTQTPRYLIKTRGQQVTLSCSPISGHRSVSWYQQTPGQGLQFLFEYFSETQRNKGNFPGRFSGRQFSNSRSEMNVSTLELGDSALYLCASSYRDRENSPLHFGNGTRLTVT.

The V gene is TRBV30, the J gene TRBJ2-4; D unresolved. Germline V gene data show CDR1 as GTSNPN and CDR2 as SVGIG (reference sequence). The CDR3 runs to 11 residues. Trimming removed 8 bases from V and 9 bases from J, with 14 bases in between. CDR3 sequence (DNA): TGTGCCCGAGAATCCAATAGCATTCAGTACTTC. Amino acid sequence: CARESNSIQYF.

In DNA, the CDR3 is TGTGCCAGCAGTTCTCTTAAACGGGGCTTCGGGGAGACCCAGTACTTC. This gives the protein CASSSLKRGFGETQYF. This sequence joins TRBV6-5 and TRBJ2-5; D tentatively reads TRBD1 or TRBD2 (5 bases each). This CDR3 spans 16 amino acids. The germline V and J ends were trimmed by 4 bases and 5 bases, with 20 bases remaining between them. The germline V gene has CDR1 MNHEY and CDR2 SVGAGI.

The chain carries TRBV18 and TRBJ1-2, with a weak D call TRBD1 (5 bases). The CDR3 has 15 residues. CDR1 and CDR2 (germline): KGHSH, LQKENI. Trimming left V 3 bases short and J 3 bases short, with 14 bases between. CDR3 nucleotides: TGTGCCAGCTCACCCCTGGGACGGGAAGACTATGGCTACACCTTC. Protein: CASSPLGREDYGYTF.

J is TRBJ1-1 and V is TRBV30, with a tentative D call TRBD1 (6 bases). Deletions cut 0 bases from V and 8 bases from J, with 10 bases between. Per germline, CDR1 GTSNPN and CDR2 SVGIG (reference sequence). The CDR3 length is 12 residues. CDR3 amino acids: CAWSVQGFEAFF. The CDR3 coding sequence is TGTGCCTGGAGTGTACAGGGATTCGAAGCTTTCTTT. The whole variable domain, remainder taken from reference TRBV30 and TRBJ1-1, is SQTIHQWPATLVQPVGSPLSLECTVEGTSNPNLYWYRQAAGRGLQLLFYSVGIGQISSEVPQNLSASRPQDRQFILSSKKLLLSDSGFYLCAWSVQGFEAFFGQGTRLTVV.